The 6 T cell receptor beta chains below all came from one sample that was sequenced in a study of regulatory T cells in long-lasting Graves disease. iRepertoire HTBI primers and Arm-PCR of CDR3 regions built TCR beta libraries. TCRdb itself ran the multiplex PCR reads through MiXCR, one entry per CDR3 protein. In the table there are around 450,000 distinct CDR3 sequences, about 15% of which are singletons. This sample's time point: newly diagnosed GD, antithyroid drugs for less than 3 months. The TCR library was made from RNA extracted from PBMCs. These data also formed part of another study, on T cells in Graves' hyperthyroidism and ophthalmopathy.

Source: peripheral blood mononuclear cells (PBMCs), taken at new diagnosis, from a patient treated with antithyroid drugs. These TCRs come from a woman in her twenties or thirties with Graves disease.

This clonotype has ten or more counts. V is TRBV12-3 or TRBV12-4 and J is TRBJ1-1; D uncertain. The CDR3 runs 12 residues. V lost 10 bases to trimming and J lost 3 bases, with 12 bases between them. CDR3 nucleotide sequence: TGTGCCACCCGACTTTGGGACACTGAAGCTTTCTTT. Its protein product is CATRLWDTEAFF.

CDR3 in DNA: TGCAGTGCCGTCCTCGCTTCCGGAGGTCAGCCCCAGCATTTT. It encodes CSAVLASGGQPQHF. The chain recombines TRBV20-1 with TRBJ1-5; no clear D gene. This CDR3 comprises 14 residues. Germline values: CDR1 DFQATT, CDR2 SNEGSKA (reference sequence). Trimming cost V 6 bases and J 6 bases, with 18 bases left between them.

The V gene is TRBV6-2 or TRBV6-3, the J gene TRBJ2-1; TRBD2 matches at 7 bases. The trim removed 6 bases at V and 0 bases at J, leaving 8 bases unmatched. The CDR3 sequence is 16 residues long. The V gene's germline CDR1 is MNHEY and CDR2 SVGEGT. The CDR3 reads CASSRTSASSYNEQFF. In DNA form, the CDR3 reads TGTGCCAGCAGCCGTACTAGCGCGAGCTCCTACAATGAGCAGTTCTTC.

The J gene is TRBJ2-1, the V gene TRBV20-1; 13 bases map to TRBD2. This CDR3 is 19 amino acids long. The J segment lost 2 bases and the V segment lost 3 bases, leaving 13 bases of the junction unmatched. Germline-derived CDR1 and CDR2 are DFQATT and SNEGSKA (reference sequence). CDR3 DNA: TGCAGTGCTAGTGGGCCCGGGACTAGCGGGGTGACCCCCTACAATGAGCAGTTCTTC. Translating it yields CSASGPGTSGVTPYNEQFF.

This clonotype was recorded once. The chain combines TRBV27 with TRBJ1-4; D ambiguous. There are 12 residues in the CDR3. CDR1 is MNHEY and CDR2 is SMNVEV in the germline V gene (reference sequence). Trimming took off 6 bases at V and 7 bases at J, with 9 bases between the two ends. This CDR3 is CASRRVGEKLFF. CDR3 sequence (DNA): TGTGCCAGCAGGCGAGTTGGTGAAAAACTGTTTTTT.

This clonotype was recorded many times. The chain combines TRBV11-3 with TRBJ2-3; 7 bases are a match to TRBD1. J was trimmed by 4 bases and V by 5 bases; bases with no gene match: 9. Germline V gene data show CDR1 as SGHNT and CDR2 as YENEEA. The CDR3 loop spans 15 amino acids. The CDR3 DNA follows: TGTGCCAGCAGCCAAACAGGGGACGGGGCAGATACGCAGTATTTT. Its protein is CASSQTGDGADTQYF.